The sequence of this T cell receptor (beta chain) was determined in a study of blood T cell repertoires in COVID-19. As for the study in general: Samples of COVID-19 (acute and convalescent) were obtained from the United States, Italy and Spain. T cells, B-cell-depleted T cells, or PBMCs supplied cDNA or gDNA.

The Seattle patients joined while their infection was active and were tracked longitudinally afterward. Methods used by the authors: Estimation of nucleated cell counts relied on the amplification of reference gene primers. This table comes from immunoSEQ multiplex PCR, and its TCRdb copy is limited to in-frame clones, with some not included. V and J calls and clone size are copied from that table; D and trimming were computed from the DNA. The sample yields about 160,000 clones, around nine tenths seen once. This clone was observed a single time. Trimming stripped 6 bases from V and 0 bases from J, with 7 bases between. CDR1 is SQVTM, CDR2 ANQGSEA, per germline. The CDR3 consists of 12 residues.

The sample consisted of peripheral blood. The chain links TRBV29-1 to TRBJ2-3; D not resolved. This TCR was recovered from a woman in her sixties or seventies with COVID-19, enrolled during active disease. In nucleotides, the CDR3 is TGCAGCGTCACATCTAGCACAGATACGCAGTATTTT. Translating it yields CSVTSSTDTQYF.